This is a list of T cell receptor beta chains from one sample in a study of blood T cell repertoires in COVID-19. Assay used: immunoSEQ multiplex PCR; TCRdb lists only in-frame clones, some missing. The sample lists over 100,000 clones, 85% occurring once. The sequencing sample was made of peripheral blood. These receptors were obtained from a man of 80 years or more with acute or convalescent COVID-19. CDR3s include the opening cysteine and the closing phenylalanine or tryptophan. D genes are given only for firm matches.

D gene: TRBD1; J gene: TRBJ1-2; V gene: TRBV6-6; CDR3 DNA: TGTGCCAGCTTTTCAAGGGGGCAGACCGGCTATGGCTACACCTTC; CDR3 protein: CASFSRGQTGYGYTF
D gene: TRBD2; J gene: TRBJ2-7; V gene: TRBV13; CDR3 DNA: TGTGCCAGCAGCCCTGGGCTCGGTCCAGCGGGAGTCTACGAGCAGTACTTC; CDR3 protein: CASSPGLGPAGVYEQYF
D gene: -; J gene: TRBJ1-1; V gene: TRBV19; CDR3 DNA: TGTGCCAGTAGTATACAGGGGTTCACGTCCACTGAAGCTTTCTTT; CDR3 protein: CASSIQGFTSTEAFF
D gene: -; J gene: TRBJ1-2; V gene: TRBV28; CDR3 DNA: TGTGCCAGCAGTCCCTCCCGGAGTGGCTACACCTTC; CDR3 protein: CASSPSRSGYTF
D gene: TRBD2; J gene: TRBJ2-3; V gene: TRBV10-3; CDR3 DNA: TGTGCCATCAGTGAGTCGTCGTCTAGCGGGAGCACAGATACGCAGTATTTT; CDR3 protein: CAISESSSSGSTDTQYF
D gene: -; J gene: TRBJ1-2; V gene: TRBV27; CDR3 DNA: TGTGCCAGCAGTTCACGGAACTATGGCTACACCTTC; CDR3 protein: CASSSRNYGYTF
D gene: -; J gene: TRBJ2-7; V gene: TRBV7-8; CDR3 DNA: TGTGCCAGCAGACCGCACAGGGCTGGCCCCTACGAGCAGTACTTC; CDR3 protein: CASRPHRAGPYEQYF
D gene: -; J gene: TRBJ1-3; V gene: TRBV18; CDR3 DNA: TGTGCCAGCTCCCCCAGGGGAAGAACTGGAAACACCATATATTTT; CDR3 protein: CASSPRGRTGNTIYF
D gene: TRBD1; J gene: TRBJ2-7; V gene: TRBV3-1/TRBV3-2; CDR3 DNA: TGTGCCAGCAGCCAACCTTATAGGGGACAGGAGTACGAGCAGTACTTC; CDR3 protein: CASSQPYRGQEYEQYF
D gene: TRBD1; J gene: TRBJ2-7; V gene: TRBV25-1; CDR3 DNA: TGTGCCGCAGGACAGGGGGGTTACGAGCAGTACTTC; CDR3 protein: CAAGQGGYEQYF
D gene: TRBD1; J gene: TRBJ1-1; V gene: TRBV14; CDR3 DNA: TGTGCCAGCAGCCCGCTAACAGGGGGGAGGATGAACACTGAAGCTTTCTTT; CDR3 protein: CASSPLTGGRMNTEAFF
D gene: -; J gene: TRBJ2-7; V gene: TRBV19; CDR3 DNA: TGTGCCAGTAAAAGGGACACCCAAACCTACGAGCAGTACTTC; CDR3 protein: CASKRDTQTYEQYF
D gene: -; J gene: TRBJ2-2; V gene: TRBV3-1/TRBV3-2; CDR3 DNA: TGTGCCAGCAGCCAAGGAGATCTAAGGGGGACCGGGGAGCTGTTTTTT; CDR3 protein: CASSQGDLRGTGELFF
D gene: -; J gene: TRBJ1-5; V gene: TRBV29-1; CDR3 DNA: TGCAGCGTTGCGGTGAGTAATAGCAATCAGCCCCAGCATTTT; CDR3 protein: CSVAVSNSNQPQHF
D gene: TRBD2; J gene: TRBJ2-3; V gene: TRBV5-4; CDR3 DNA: TGTGCCAGCAGCTTGGGGGGACTAGCGGGAGGTCGAGATACGCAGTATTTT; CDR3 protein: CASSLGGLAGGRDTQYF
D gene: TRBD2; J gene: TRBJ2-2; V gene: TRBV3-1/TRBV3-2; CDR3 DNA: TGTGCCAGCAGCCAAGCGGGGGGGAACACCGGGGAGCTGTTTTTT; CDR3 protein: CASSQAGGNTGELFF
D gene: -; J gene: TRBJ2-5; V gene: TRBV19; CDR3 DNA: TGTGCCAGTAGTATGGGCAGCCAAGAGACCCAGTACTTC; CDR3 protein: CASSMGSQETQYF
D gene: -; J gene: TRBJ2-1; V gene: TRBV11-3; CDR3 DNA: TGTGCCAGCAGCCGTAACAAGGGACTGGCTAATGAGCAGTTCTTC; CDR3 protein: CASSRNKGLANEQFF